Each of the 20 T cell receptor beta chains below was sequenced from the same sample in a study of blood T cell repertoires in COVID-19. Measured with immunoSEQ multiplex PCR; TCRdb has only the in-frame clones, and not every one. In the table there are tens of thousands of clones, 89% of which are singletons. The material sequenced was peripheral blood. Receptor source: a man aged 60-69 years with active COVID-19.

CDR3 in DNA: TGCGCCAGCAGCCCAGACCTAAGCGGGGGTCGGGGTACGCAGTATTTT. Its translation: CASSPDLSGGRGTQYF. This chain joins TRBV4-3 and TRBJ2-3; TRBD2 matches 8 bases. The germline V gene has CDR1 LGHNA and CDR2 YSLEER. V lost 4 bases, J lost 8 bases, and 14 bases stayed unmatched. This CDR3 spans 16 amino acids.

This chain uses TRBV27 with TRBJ2-7, with 9 bases lining up with TRBD2. The V and J ends lost 3 bases and 4 bases, in that order; junction bases with no gene match: 13. CDR1 and CDR2 from the germline V gene are MNHEY and SMNVEV (reference sequence). The CDR3 covers 17 residues. CDR3 loop: CASSLPGGSGRTYEQYF. The CDR3 nucleotides are TGTGCCAGCAGTTTGCCGGGGGGTAGCGGGAGAACGTACGAGCAGTACTTC.

This clone was observed a single time. The gene calls are TRBV20-1 and TRBJ2-1; D perhaps matches TRBD2 (6 bases). The germline V and J ends were trimmed by 5 bases and 10 bases, with 9 bases remaining between them. CDR1 is DFQATT, CDR2 SNEGSKA, per germline (reference sequence). CDR3 size: 10 residues. The CDR3 coding sequence is TGCAGTGCTTTAGCGGAAGAGCAGTTCTTC. It encodes CSALAEEQFF.

This chain's CDR3 is CASSQLAASYNEQFF. The CDR3 DNA is TGTGCCAGCAGTCAACTAGCGGCCTCCTACAATGAGCAGTTCTTC. This chain connects TRBV7-2 to TRBJ2-1; TRBD2 agrees at 8 bases. Germline CDR1 SGHTA, CDR2 FQGNSA. The CDR3 extends over 15 amino acids. V was pared by 6 bases and J by 0 bases, with 4 bases of the junction left unmatched.

This clone showed up just once. The chain uses TRBV28 and TRBJ2-7; 10 bases are shared with TRBD2. The CDR3 covers 17 residues. Germline loops: CDR1 MDHEN, CDR2 SYDVKM. After removal of 4 bases from V and 5 bases from J, the junction contained 14 bases not matched to a gene. The CDR3 nucleotides are TGTGCCAGCAGTTATGTCGTTGGAGCGGGAGGGACCCACGAGCAGTACTTC. Translation gives CASSYVVGAGGTHEQYF.

The chain uses TRBV9 and TRBJ2-1; 13 bases match TRBD2. V lost 3 bases and J lost 14; bases outside the gene matches: 11. The CDR3 contains 15 residues. CDR1 is SGDLS, CDR2 YYNGEE, per germline. CDR3: CASSGTSGSTLTKFF. The DNA for the CDR3 is TGTGCCAGCAGCGGGACTAGCGGGAGCACGTTGACTAAGTTCTTC.

In DNA, the CDR3 is TGCGCCAGCAGCTTGCAGGGACAGGGTGGCACTGAAGCTTTCTTT. It translates to CASSLQGQGGTEAFF. The gene calls are TRBV5-1 and TRBJ1-1, with 9 bases identical to TRBD1. With V trimmed by 1 base and J by 4 bases, 5 bases remained unmatched. The CDR3 is 15 amino acids. Germline V gene data show CDR1 as SGHRS and CDR2 as YFSETQ.

This chain links TRBV10-2 with TRBJ1-6, with D possibly being TRBD1 (5 bases). The ends were cut back, 5 bases at V and 7 bases at J, with 15 bases in the middle. The CDR3 is made up of 15 amino acids. Per germline, CDR1 WSHSY and CDR2 SAAADI. CDR3 residues: CASSLQDRLNSPLHF. DNA for the CDR3: TGCGCCAGCAGTCTCCAAGACAGACTCAATTCACCCCTCCACTTT.

The V gene is TRBV20-1, the J gene TRBJ2-3; perhaps TRBD1 as D (7 bases). V lost 3 bases, J lost 2 bases, and 18 bases lay in between. This CDR3 has 16 residues. Germline CDR1 reads DFQATT; CDR2 reads SNEGSKA (reference sequence). The CDR3 spells CSASLVQGGYTDTQYF. As DNA, the CDR3 is TGCAGTGCTAGTTTAGTTCAGGGGGGCTACACAGATACGCAGTATTTT.

The chain joins TRBV9 to TRBJ2-3; D may be TRBD2 (7 bases). The CDR3 has 16 residues. From germline, CDR1 is SGDLS and CDR2 YYNGEE. Trimming left V 4 bases short and J 7 bases short, with 22 bases between. The CDR3 loop reads CASSRPGGQSVNTQYF. CDR3 coding DNA: TGTGCCAGCAGCCGGCCCGGGGGGCAGTCGGTGAATACGCAGTATTTT.

This clone showed up just once. The chain carries TRBV9 and TRBJ2-3, with 9 bases matching TRBD2. Germline V gene lookup returns CDR1 SGDLS and CDR2 YYNGEE. This CDR3 has 16 amino acids. The trim removed 0 bases at V and 6 bases at J, leaving 8 bases unmatched. This CDR3 reads CASSVELAGHWDTQYF. The CDR3 bases are TGTGCCAGCAGCGTAGAACTAGCGGGTCACTGGGATACGCAGTATTTT.

V is TRBV6-1 and J is TRBJ1-2, with D possibly matching TRBD1 (6 bases). CDR3 length: 15 amino acids. CDR1 MNHNS and CDR2 SASEGT come from the germline V gene. The V end lost 0 bases, the J end lost 7 bases, and 15 bases lay between the germline ends. CDR3 nucleotides: TGTGCCAGCAGTGAAGCGGGGGGGCGGTCATTTGGCTACACCTTC. Translated: CASSEAGGRSFGYTF.

The V and J genes are TRBV6-2 or TRBV6-3 and TRBJ2-7; possibly TRBD2 for D (5 bases). The CDR3 spans 16 residues. V shed 0 bases and J shed 2 bases, with 14 bases lying between them. Germline V gives CDR1 MNHEY, CDR2 SVGEGT. The CDR3 DNA reads TGTGCCAGCAGTTACTCGACGCGGGTAGGAGCCTACGAGCAGTACTTC. Encoded protein: CASSYSTRVGAYEQYF.

J is TRBJ2-5 and V is TRBV2, with a possible D match to TRBD2 (6 bases). Germline V CDR1 and CDR2: SNHLY, FYNNEI. CDR3 length: 13 amino acids. Trimming took off 8 bases at V and 4 bases at J, with 14 bases between the two ends. CDR3 protein: CASAGNWGETQYF. CDR3 DNA sequence: TGTGCCAGCGCGGGGAATTGGGGAGAGACCCAGTACTTC.

The V call is TRBV7-3, the J call TRBJ2-5; a possible D gene is TRBD2 (5 bases). Germline CDR1 SGHTA, CDR2 FQGTGA. CDR3 length: 13 residues. V was trimmed by 4 bases and J by 5 bases, leaving 11 bases between them. In nucleotides, the CDR3 is TGTGCCAGCAGCTGGACTTCCACGGAGACCCAGTACTTC. This translates into CASSWTSTETQYF.

The chain employs TRBV28 and TRBJ1-2; D may be TRBD1 (5 bases). CDR3 length equals 14 residues. Germline V gives CDR1 MDHEN, CDR2 SYDVKM. The V end was cut by 3 bases, the J end by 6 bases, with 14 bases between. CDR3 amino acids: CASSFQTVGHGYTF. The CDR3 DNA reads TGTGCCAGCAGTTTTCAGACAGTGGGGCATGGCTACACCTTC.

The rearrangement joins TRBV3-1 (or the pseudogene TRBV3-2) to TRBJ1-1; the D is unclear. The CDR3 is 17 amino acids. Trimming pared 1 base from V and 4 bases from J, leaving 19 bases between. CDR1 and CDR2 (germline): LGHDT, YNNKEL (reference sequence). The CDR3 DNA is TGTGCCAGCAGCCAAGTCCCCGGACTGCTGGTGGGCACTGAAGCTTTCTTT. Translating gives CASSQVPGLLVGTEAFF.

This chain uses TRBV11-3 with TRBJ1-6, with D perhaps matching TRBD1 (6 bases). Trimming cost V 7 bases and J 6 bases, with 19 bases left between them. The CDR3 consists of 16 residues. CDR1 is SGHNT and CDR2 is YENEEA in the germline V gene. The CDR3 protein is CASTPNWGLGNSPLHF. The CDR3 DNA sequence: TGTGCCAGCACCCCAAATTGGGGGCTGGGTAATTCACCCCTCCACTTT.

The V and J genes are TRBV5-1 and TRBJ2-2, with 9 bases aligning to TRBD2. The CDR3 is 15 residues long. J gave up 4 bases and V 5 bases, and 6 bases lay outside the gene matches. Germline-derived CDR1 and CDR2 are SGHRS and YFSETQ. CDR3 in amino acids: CASRLPGLATGELFF. CDR3 bases: TGCGCCAGCAGATTACCGGGACTAGCCACCGGGGAGCTGTTTTTT.

This chain joins TRBV2 and TRBJ2-5; 8 bases are shared with TRBD1. Germline loops: CDR1 SNHLY, CDR2 FYNNEI. CDR3 size: 14 residues. The junction had 5 bases not matched to a gene; V was cut back by 2 bases and J by 6 bases. CDR3 nucleotide sequence: TGTGCCAGCAGTGAACAGGGGGCCGTGAAGACCCAGTACTTC. This sequence encodes CASSEQGAVKTQYF.